This T cell receptor beta chain appears in the sequencing data of a study of blood T cell repertoires in COVID-19 (dated by TCRdb to 2018 to 2021). The study in broad terms: The collaborator samples originated in the United States, Italy and Spain and spanned the acute and convalescent phases of COVID-19. The dataset comprised deeply sampled blood TCRbeta repertoires from subjects exposed to, actively infected with, or recovered from COVID-19. The samples were drawn from two sources: the first 160 participants of the ongoing ImmuneRACE study, and approximately 1,300 subjects contributed by 6 global collaborators. A de-identified subject ID, COVID-19 status, age in years and sex were almost always included in the sample metadata. The prospective study material was composed of cDNA or gDNA derived from T cells, B-cell-depleted T cells, or PBMCs. Where available, HLA class I and class II types were obtained from metadata supplied by the sample provider rather than from assay-based typing. The repertoires were released in a freely available public database meant as a resource for research on the immune response to SARS-CoV-2. What the authors observed across the whole study: The amount of clinical and demographic metadata varied by source and participant and was provided uncurated.

For CDR1 and CDR2, the germline V gene lists MGHDK and SYGVNS. Deletion took 1 base off V and 7 bases off J, with a span of 7 bases between the germline ends. From cysteine to phenylalanine, the CDR3 is 12 amino acids long. The kept DNA is CDR3 alone, 36 bases in frame from the first base. Whole blood was collected in K2EDTA tubes by collaborating institutions according to the institutions' own protocols. For TCRbeta analysis, collaborator samples were shipped as frozen whole blood, as isolated PBMCs, or as DNA extracted from either sample type. Concerning this clone: It lacks a known antigen. Base qualities are missing; no much larger clone stands one base away.

TCRbeta CDR3 regions were amplified from genomic DNA using the immunoSEQ Assay, a bias-controlled multiplex PCR. The source study handled its data this way. The number of nucleated cells in each sample was estimated from the amplification of reference gene primers within the assay. To quantify the absolute abundance of each unique TCRbeta CDR3 rearrangement, sequence reads were collapsed and filtered. For each sample, productive Simpson clonality was calculated as the square root of Simpson's diversity index over productive rearrangements. TCRdb took this table from immuneACCESS and kept in-frame rearrangements with V and J called. Such tables lack part of the clones; where checked against another copy, unresolved V genes explain under half of the gap, and the rest is unexplained. The D gene and trimming were derived from the DNA, and the V and J assignments and clone size from that table. Counted in this sample were more than 140,000 clones; around 80% of them appeared once. The top ten hold 7.2% of the sample.

The sequence was collected from a woman between 45 and 65 years old in a cohort sampled during active or convalescent COVID-19. The chain links TRBV25-1 with TRBJ1-2, with no confidently assigned D gene. Sequenced material: peripheral blood. The sequenced DNA: TGTGCCAGCAGTGAATTAACGAGTGGCTACACCTTC. This translates into CASSELTSGYTF.